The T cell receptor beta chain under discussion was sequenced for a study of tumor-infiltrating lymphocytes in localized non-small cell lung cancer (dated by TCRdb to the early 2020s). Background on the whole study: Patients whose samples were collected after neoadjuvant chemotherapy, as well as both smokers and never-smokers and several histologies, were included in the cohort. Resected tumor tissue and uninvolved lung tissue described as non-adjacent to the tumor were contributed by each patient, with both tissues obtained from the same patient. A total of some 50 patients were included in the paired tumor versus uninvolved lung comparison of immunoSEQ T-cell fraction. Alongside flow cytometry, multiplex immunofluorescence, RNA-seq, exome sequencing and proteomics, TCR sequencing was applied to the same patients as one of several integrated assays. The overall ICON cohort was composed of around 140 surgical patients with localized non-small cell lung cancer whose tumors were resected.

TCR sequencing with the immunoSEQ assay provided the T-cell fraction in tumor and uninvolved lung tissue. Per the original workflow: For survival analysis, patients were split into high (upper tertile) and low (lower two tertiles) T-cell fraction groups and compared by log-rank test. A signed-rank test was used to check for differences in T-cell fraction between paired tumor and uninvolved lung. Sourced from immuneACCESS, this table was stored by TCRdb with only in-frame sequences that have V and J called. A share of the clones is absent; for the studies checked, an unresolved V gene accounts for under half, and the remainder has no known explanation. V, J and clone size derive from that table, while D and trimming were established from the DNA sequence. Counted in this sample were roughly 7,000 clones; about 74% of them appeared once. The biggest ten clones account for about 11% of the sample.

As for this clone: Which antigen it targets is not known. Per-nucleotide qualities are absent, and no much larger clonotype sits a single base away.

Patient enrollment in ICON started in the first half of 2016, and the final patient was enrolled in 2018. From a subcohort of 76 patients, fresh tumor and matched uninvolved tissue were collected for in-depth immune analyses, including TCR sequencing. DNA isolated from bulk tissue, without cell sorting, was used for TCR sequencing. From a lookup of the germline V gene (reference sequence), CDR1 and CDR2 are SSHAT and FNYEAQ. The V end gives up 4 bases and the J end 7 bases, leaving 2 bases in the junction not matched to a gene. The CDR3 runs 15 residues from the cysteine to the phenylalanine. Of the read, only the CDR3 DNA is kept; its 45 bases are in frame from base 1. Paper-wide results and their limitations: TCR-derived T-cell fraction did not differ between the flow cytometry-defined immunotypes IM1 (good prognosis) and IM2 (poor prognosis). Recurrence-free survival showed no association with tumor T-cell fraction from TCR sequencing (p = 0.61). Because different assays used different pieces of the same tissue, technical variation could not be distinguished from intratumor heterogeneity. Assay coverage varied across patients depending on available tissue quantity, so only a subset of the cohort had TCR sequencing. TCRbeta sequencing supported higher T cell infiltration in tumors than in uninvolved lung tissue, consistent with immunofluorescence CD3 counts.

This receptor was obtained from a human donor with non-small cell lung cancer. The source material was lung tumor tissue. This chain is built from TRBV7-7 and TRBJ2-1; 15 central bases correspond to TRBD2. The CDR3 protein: CASSSGLAGGNEQFF. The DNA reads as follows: TGTGCCAGCAGCTCGGGACTAGCGGGGGGAAATGAGCAGTTCTTC.